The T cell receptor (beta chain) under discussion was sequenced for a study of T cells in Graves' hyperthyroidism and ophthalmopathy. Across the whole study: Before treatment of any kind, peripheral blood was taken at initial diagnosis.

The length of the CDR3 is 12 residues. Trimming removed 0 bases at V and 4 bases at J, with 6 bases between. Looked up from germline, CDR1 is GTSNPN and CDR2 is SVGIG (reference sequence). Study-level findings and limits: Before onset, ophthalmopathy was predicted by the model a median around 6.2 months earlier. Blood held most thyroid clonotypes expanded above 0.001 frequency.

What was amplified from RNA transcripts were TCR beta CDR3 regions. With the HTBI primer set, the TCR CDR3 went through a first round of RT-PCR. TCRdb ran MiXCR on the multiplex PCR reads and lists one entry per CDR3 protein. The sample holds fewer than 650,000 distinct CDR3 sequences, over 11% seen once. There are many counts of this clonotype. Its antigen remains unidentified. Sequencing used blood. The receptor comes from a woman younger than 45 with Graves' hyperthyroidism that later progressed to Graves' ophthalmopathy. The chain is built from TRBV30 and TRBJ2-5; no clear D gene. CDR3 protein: CAWSVSGETQYF. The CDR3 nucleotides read TGTGCCTGGAGTGTAAGTGGAGAGACCCAGTACTTC.